Listed below are T cell receptor beta chains from one sample, sequenced in a study of OX40 agonist ivuxolimab in advanced cancers. The protocol was immunoSEQ multiplex PCR, while the TCRdb copy is restricted to in-frame clones and leaves out a portion. In the table there are some 46,000 clones, roughly 90% of which are singletons. The sequencing here drew on CD4+ or CD8+ T cells sorted from blood, taken in a trial of the OX40 agonist ivuxolimab. These receptors originate from an adult with an advanced solid tumor such as melanoma, head and neck, liver or kidney cancer. The CDR3 runs from the conserved cysteine through the conserved F or W. The D gene is left open where the match is weak. Clone size is stated in some rows and not others, as once, few, many or a class when expanded.

>TRBJ2-3|TRBV11-2|-|TRBD2
TGTGCCAGCAGCTTAGGGGGACTAAGCGGTGAGGTAGATACGCAGTATTTT
CASSLGGLSGEVDTQYF
>TRBJ1-2|TRBV10-3|-|-
TGTGCCATCAGTGAGTCGACACGGAACTATGGCTACACCTTC
CAISESTRNYGYTF
>TRBJ1-1|TRBV14|-|-
TGTGCCAGCAGCCAGCTTCAGAGTGGGGTGAACACTGAAGCTTTCTTT
CASSQLQSGVNTEAFF
>TRBJ2-1|TRBV5-1|once|TRBD2
TGCGCCAGCAGTTCGAGCGGGGGGGCATACAATGAGCAGTTCTTC
CASSSSGGAYNEQFF
>TRBJ2-1|TRBV5-1|once|-
TGCGCCAGCAGCTTAATCGGGTGGGGGAGCTCCTACAATGAGCAGTTCTTC
CASSLIGWGSSYNEQFF
>TRBJ1-3|TRBV5-6|-|-
TGTGCCAGCAGCTTGGAAGGACGCAGGGCCGGAAACACCATATATTTT
CASSLEGRRAGNTIYF
>TRBJ2-3|TRBV5-1|-|-
TGCGCCAGCAGCTGGGTAGAGGGGTTGGGCACAGATACGCAGTATTTT
CASSWVEGLGTDTQYF
>TRBJ1-5|TRBV11-1|once|-
TGTGCCAGCAGCCCCGGTGCAGGAGGCGTTAATCAGCCCCAGCATTTT
CASSPGAGGVNQPQHF
>TRBJ1-1|TRBV6-6|-|TRBD1
TGTGCCAGCAGTTACCCCCGGGACAGGGGCACTGAAGCTTTCTTT
CASSYPRDRGTEAFF
>TRBJ2-1|TRBV7-8|-|-
TGTGCCAGCAGCTTAGGGGGGCCTGTCTCCTACAATGAGCAGTTCTTC
CASSLGGPVSYNEQFF
>TRBJ2-1|TRBV27|-|TRBD1
TGTGCCAGCAGTCGGACAGGGGGCACCTACAATGAGCAGTTCTTC
CASSRTGGTYNEQFF
>TRBJ2-7|TRBV4-1|-|-
TGCGCCAGCAGCCAAGAAGAGGGCTACGAGCAGTACTTC
CASSQEEGYEQYF
>TRBJ1-2|TRBV27|-|TRBD1
TGTGCCAGCGGGTCCCAGGGGACTCAGGGGGCTAACTATGGCTACACCTTC
CASGSQGTQGANYGYTF
>TRBJ2-6|TRBV5-1|-|-
TGCGCCAGCAGCTTGGGAATCGGGTCCTATCCCCTTTCTGGGGCCAACGTCCTGACTTTC
CASSLGIGSYPLSGANVLTF
>TRBJ1-1|TRBV27|-|-
TGTGCCAGCAGTCTAACCCCCCACCGGGGAGCTTTCTTT
CASSLTPHRGAFF
>TRBJ1-1|TRBV2|-|-
TGTGCCAGCACCGAGGGAACAGAATCATGGGACACTGAAGCTTTCTTT
CASTEGTESWDTEAFF
>TRBJ1-6|TRBV5-1|-|TRBD1
TGCGCCAGCAGCTTGGCCCGGACAGGGTCTATTTCACCCCTCCACTTT
CASSLARTGSISPLHF
>TRBJ2-4|TRBV7-6|-|TRBD2
TGTGCCAGCAGCCCGAGGGTAGCGGGAGACGGGAACATTCAGTACTTC
CASSPRVAGDGNIQYF
>TRBJ2-5|TRBV4-3|-|TRBD2
TGCGCCAGCAGCCAAAAGCGGGGAGAGACCCAGTACTTC
CASSQKRGETQYF
>TRBJ1-5|TRBV10-2|-|-
TGCGCCAGCAGTGAGTGGGACGGGAAGGATCAGCCCCAGCATTTT
CASSEWDGKDQPQHF
>TRBJ1-1|TRBV19|-|TRBD1
TGTGCCAGTAGCCCCGGGACAGGGAACACTGAAGCTTTCTTT
CASSPGTGNTEAFF
>TRBJ2-1|TRBV6-5|-|-
TGTGCCAGCAGTTACTCGGGGAGCAATGAGCAGTTCTTC
CASSYSGSNEQFF
>TRBJ1-1|TRBV20-1|few|-
TGCAGTGCTAGTAGGACCACTGAAGCTTTCTTT
CSASRTTEAFF
>TRBJ2-7|TRBV5-5|-|-
TGTGCCAGCAGCTTATGGGTTTCCTACGAGCAGTACTTC
CASSLWVSYEQYF
>TRBJ1-3|TRBV13|few|-
TGTGCCAGCAGCTTATGGGCGGCCTCTGGAAACACCATATATTTT
CASSLWAASGNTIYF
>TRBJ1-5|TRBV27|-|TRBD1
TGTGCCAGCTCAGGGGGAAGTCAGCCCCAGCATTTT
CASSGGSQPQHF
>TRBJ1-1|TRBV5-1|-|-
TGCGCCAGCAGCTTGGCATACAGTGGCACTGAAGCTTTCTTT
CASSLAYSGTEAFF
>TRBJ2-1|TRBV2|once|-
TGTGCCAGCAGTAAAGACCGAACGAGCTCCTACAATGAGCAGTTCTTC
CASSKDRTSSYNEQFF